This T cell receptor (beta chain) was found in a study of CD8 T cells in ankylosing spondylitis (TCRdb year 2017). At the level of the whole study: The study profiled T cell receptor beta repertoires in healthy donors and ankylosing spondylitis patients to find disease-linked TCR variants. The full study cohort comprised around 25 ankylosing spondylitis patients and 85 to 120 healthy donors. Samples of peripheral blood were taken, and for ankylosing spondylitis patients, synovial fluid was collected as well. Summary of the overall study and its limitations: A TCR beta motif made up of several highly homologous amino acid variants appeared to be characteristic of blood from ankylosing spondylitis patients. The disease-linked clones showed a CD8+ phenotype and occurred at relatively low frequencies in peripheral blood. Some of the motif variants had been reported before in the synovial fluid and blood of reactive arthritis patients, a finding that suggests common disease-initiation mechanisms. According to the report, matched synovial fluid samples from ankylosing spondylitis patients were significantly enriched for the disease-linked clones.

From the cysteine up to the phenylalanine, the CDR3 has a length of 14 residues. This entry keeps only the CDR3 DNA: 42 bases, framed from base 1. Trimming takes 5 bases from V and 3 bases from J, and the germline ends sit 13 bases apart. The germline V gene yields MNHEY for CDR1 and SVGEGT for CDR2. TCRdb shows the sequencer as Illumina HiSeq 2500. TCR beta libraries were prepared by quantitative 5'-RACE with molecular barcodes. Under the source paper's analysis protocol: Disease-linked TCR variants were identified with a new computational method built on a probabilistic model of VDJ rearrangement. The raw public data were reprocessed by TCRdb itself: fastp quality trimming at Q25, MiXCR clonotype calling, in-frame beta chains only. Entries that share a CDR3 protein sequence are merged under the most common genes and DNA. These V and J calls originate from TCRdb's pipeline instead of the authors' own analysis. The sample data list approximately 250,000 distinct CDR3 sequences, and under 35% of these were observed just once. Around 4.5% of the sample is held by the ten biggest clonotypes.

Of note for this clonotype: Its antigen remains unidentified. The input lacks base qualities; no much larger clone sits a single base away.

What was sequenced was blood, either unsorted or a sorted T cell fraction (not recorded which). Rearrangement joined TRBV6-2 or TRBV6-3 to TRBJ2-5; the D gene is not confidently resolved. This TCR was recovered from a male donor with ankylosing spondylitis or in good health (not recorded which). The nucleotide sequence is given as TGTGCCAGCAGTACAATCAACCGAGAAGAGACCCAGTACTTC. This sequence encodes CASSTINREETQYF.